A selection of T cell receptor beta chains follows, all from one sample in a study of shared clonotypes between healthy human individuals. The method was immunoSEQ multiplex PCR; TCRdb's version includes in-frame clones alone and lacks a portion of them. Of about 1 million clones listed, approximately 76% are singletons. Source material: memory CD4+ T cells sorted from blood. The source is a man between 18 and 35 years old in good health. Both conserved end residues are part of each CDR3. Each record gives: V gene, J gene, D gene, CDR3 length, clone size, CDR3 protein, CDR3 DNA. D genes are given only for firm matches. Clone size is given for some rows only: seen once, a few or many times, or a class if the clone is expanded.

V: TRBV10-3
J: TRBJ1-1
D: -
length: 13
size: -
CDR3: CANQGQLNTEAFF
DNA: TGTGCCAACCAAGGACAGCTTAACACTGAAGCTTTCTTT

V: TRBV11-2
J: TRBJ2-5
D: TRBD1
length: 13
size: -
CDR3: CASSLGTAQAQYF
DNA: TGTGCCAGCAGCCTGGGGACAGCCCAGGCCCAGTACTTC

V: TRBV30
J: TRBJ1-1
D: -
length: 14
size: many
CDR3: CAWKRGIGGTEAFF
DNA: TGTGCCTGGAAGAGGGGTATTGGTGGCACTGAAGCTTTCTTT

V: TRBV2
J: TRBJ1-2
D: -
length: 16
size: -
CDR3: CASSQESSRNGYGYTF
DNA: TGTGCCAGCAGCCAGGAATCCAGCCGAAACGGCTATGGCTACACCTTC

V: TRBV11-3
J: TRBJ2-7
D: TRBD1
length: 17
size: once
CDR3: CASSLETGPSATYEQYF
DNA: TGTGCCAGCAGCTTAGAGACAGGGCCTTCGGCGACATACGAGCAGTACTTC

V: TRBV29-1
J: TRBJ2-1
D: -
length: 10
size: -
CDR3: CSVDQGEQFF
DNA: TGCAGCGTTGACCAGGGGGAGCAGTTCTTC

V: TRBV6-5
J: TRBJ2-1
D: -
length: 13
size: -
CDR3: CAMGAATYNEQFF
DNA: TGTGCCATGGGGGCGGCTACCTACAATGAGCAGTTCTTC

V: TRBV28
J: TRBJ2-1
D: TRBD2
length: 16
size: -
CDR3: CASSLSTSGGNNEQFF
DNA: TGTGCCAGCAGTCTCTCGACTAGCGGGGGAAACAATGAGCAGTTCTTC

V: TRBV12-5
J: TRBJ1-5
D: -
length: 12
size: -
CDR3: CATSNRDQPQHF
DNA: TGTGCTACCTCCAACAGGGATCAGCCCCAGCATTTT

V: TRBV15
J: TRBJ2-6
D: TRBD2
length: 17
size: -
CDR3: CATSRGRGSSGANVLTF
DNA: TGTGCCACCAGCAGGGGGAGGGGCAGCTCTGGGGCCAACGTCCTGACTTTC

V: TRBV18
J: TRBJ2-7
D: -
length: 13
size: -
CDR3: CASRTGTEPEQYF
DNA: TGTGCCAGTCGAACCGGGACGGAGCCCGAGCAGTACTTC

V: TRBV5-8
J: TRBJ1-3
D: -
length: 15
size: -
CDR3: CASSEFGGTGNTIYF
DNA: TGTGCCAGCAGCGAGTTTGGAGGGACTGGAAACACCATATATTTT

V: TRBV7-2
J: TRBJ2-7
D: -
length: 15
size: -
CDR3: CASSLGRGLSYEQYF
DNA: TGTGCCAGCAGCTTAGGGCGGGGGCTTTCCTACGAGCAGTACTTC

V: TRBV5-1
J: TRBJ2-3
D: -
length: 17
size: -
CDR3: CASSLGGTDLRADTQYF
DNA: TGCGCCAGCAGCCTAGGCGGGACAGACCTCAGGGCAGATACGCAGTATTTT

V: TRBV5-1
J: TRBJ1-6
D: -
length: 14
size: few
CDR3: CASSLQGKESPLHF
DNA: TGCGCCAGCAGCTTACAGGGTAAGGAATCACCCCTCCACTTT

V: TRBV19
J: TRBJ2-5
D: TRBD2
length: 15
size: few
CDR3: CASSPQGGGKETQYF
DNA: TGTGCCAGTAGCCCACAAGGCGGGGGGAAGGAGACCCAGTACTTC

V: TRBV5-1
J: TRBJ1-1
D: TRBD1
length: 15
size: -
CDR3: CASSKFGTVNTEAFF
DNA: TGCGCCAGCAGTAAATTCGGGACAGTGAACACTGAAGCTTTCTTT

V: TRBV6-5
J: TRBJ2-3
D: -
length: 14
size: -
CDR3: CASGQLDSTDTQYF
DNA: TGTGCCAGCGGACAGTTGGATAGCACAGATACGCAGTATTTT

V: TRBV6-1
J: TRBJ1-1
D: -
length: 13
size: few
CDR3: CASSEAWDRKGFF
DNA: TGTGCCAGCAGTGAAGCCTGGGACCGTAAGGGTTTCTTT

V: TRBV28
J: TRBJ2-1
D: -
length: 14
size: -
CDR3: CACRGAGAGGEQFF
DNA: TGTGCCTGCCGGGGGGCGGGGGCAGGGGGTGAGCAGTTCTTC

V: TRBV18
J: TRBJ2-7
D: TRBD2
length: 17
size: once
CDR3: CASSPPSTSGRIYEQYF
DNA: TGTGCCAGCTCACCACCGAGCACTAGCGGGAGAATCTACGAGCAGTACTTC

V: TRBV7-9
J: TRBJ1-2
D: -
length: 14
size: -
CDR3: CASSSTLTGSGYTF
DNA: TGTGCCAGCAGCTCCACCTTAACCGGGAGTGGCTACACCTTC

V: TRBV27
J: TRBJ1-4
D: -
length: 19
size: -
CDR3: CASSNRGGNSLATNEKLFF
DNA: TGTGCCAGCAGCAACAGAGGAGGGAACTCACTTGCAACTAATGAAAAACTGTTTTTT

V: TRBV29-1
J: TRBJ1-5
D: -
length: 14
size: -
CDR3: CSVGVGGESQPQHF
DNA: TGCAGCGTTGGGGTAGGGGGGGAGAGTCAGCCCCAGCATTTT

V: TRBV5-1
J: TRBJ2-3
D: -
length: 15
size: -
CDR3: CASSLGQESTDTQYF
DNA: TGCGCCAGCAGCTTGGGTCAGGAAAGCACAGATACGCAGTATTTT

V: TRBV6-1
J: TRBJ2-7
D: TRBD1
length: 14
size: once
CDR3: CASSGDRSLYEQYF
DNA: TGTGCCAGCAGCGGGGACAGGTCTCTCTACGAGCAGTACTTC

V: TRBV7-2
J: TRBJ1-6
D: -
length: 13
size: -
CDR3: CASSQFYNSPLHF
DNA: TGTGCCAGCAGCCAGTTTTATAATTCACCCCTCCACTTT

V: TRBV6-1
J: TRBJ2-7
D: -
length: 14
size: -
CDR3: CASRSQGVSYEQYF
DNA: TGTGCCAGCAGATCCCAGGGAGTCTCCTACGAGCAGTACTTC

V: TRBV19
J: TRBJ1-2
D: -
length: 12
size: -
CDR3: CASQETKTGYTF
DNA: TGTGCCAGTCAGGAGACCAAAACTGGCTACACCTTC

V: TRBV11-2
J: TRBJ2-1
D: TRBD1
length: 15
size: -
CDR3: CASSVNRGSYNEQFF
DNA: TGTGCCAGCAGCGTGAACAGGGGCTCCTACAATGAGCAGTTCTTC

V: TRBV2
J: TRBJ1-3
D: -
length: 12
size: -
CDR3: CASSEEGNTIYF
DNA: TGTGCCAGCAGTGAAGAAGGAAACACCATATATTTT

V: TRBV5-1
J: TRBJ2-5
D: TRBD2
length: 15
size: once
CDR3: CASTFAGGRSETQYF
DNA: TGCGCCAGCACCTTTGCGGGGGGGCGTAGTGAGACCCAGTACTTC

V: TRBV18
J: TRBJ1-4
D: -
length: 14
size: -
CDR3: CASSPGAGVEKLFF
DNA: TGTGCCAGCTCACCAGGCGCAGGGGTGGAAAAACTGTTTTTT

V: TRBV18
J: TRBJ2-5
D: -
length: 13
size: once
CDR3: CASSPVNQETQYF
DNA: TGTGCCAGCTCACCAGTCAACCAAGAGACCCAGTACTTC

V: TRBV18
J: TRBJ2-4
D: -
length: 15
size: -
CDR3: CASSLRDSPKNIQYF
DNA: TGTGCCAGCTCACTTAGGGATAGCCCCAAAAACATTCAGTACTTC

V: TRBV2
J: TRBJ1-1
D: -
length: 13
size: -
CDR3: CASSERRGSEAFF
DNA: TGTGCCAGCAGTGAAAGGAGGGGATCTGAAGCTTTCTTT

V: TRBV6-6
J: TRBJ1-1
D: -
length: 12
size: -
CDR3: CASSYSGAEAFF
DNA: TGTGCCAGCAGTTACTCAGGTGCGGAAGCTTTCTTT

V: TRBV30
J: TRBJ2-7
D: -
length: 15
size: -
CDR3: CAWSPSRYRRHEQYF
DNA: TGTGCCTGGAGCCCCAGCCGGTACCGACGCCACGAGCAGTACTTC

V: TRBV2
J: TRBJ2-5
D: TRBD1
length: 12
size: -
CDR3: CASRGQKETQYF
DNA: TGTGCCAGCCGGGGACAGAAAGAGACCCAGTACTTC

V: TRBV19
J: TRBJ1-2
D: -
length: 13
size: -
CDR3: CASSPRGSGGYTF
DNA: TGTGCCAGTAGTCCCCGTGGTTCGGGTGGCTACACCTTC

V: TRBV4-1
J: TRBJ2-7
D: TRBD2
length: 17
size: once
CDR3: CASSQGVPSGGPYEQYF
DNA: TGCGCCAGCAGCCAAGGTGTCCCTAGCGGGGGCCCCTACGAGCAGTACTTC

V: TRBV25-1
J: TRBJ2-1
D: -
length: 12
size: many
CDR3: CASRPSYNEQFF
DNA: TGTGCCAGCAGGCCTTCTTACAATGAGCAGTTCTTC

V: TRBV9
J: TRBJ1-5
D: -
length: 15
size: few
CDR3: CASNPDGYSNQPQHF
DNA: TGTGCCAGCAACCCAGACGGTTATAGCAATCAGCCCCAGCATTTT

V: TRBV11-2
J: TRBJ2-1
D: TRBD2
length: 16
size: many
CDR3: CASSLGGRALYNEQFF
DNA: TGTGCCAGCAGCTTAGGCGGGAGGGCCCTCTACAATGAGCAGTTCTTC